The TCR beta chain described here comes from a study of blood T cell repertoires in COVID-19. About the research overall: From T cells, B-cell-depleted T cells, or PBMCs came the material, which was cDNA or gDNA.

This CDR3 is built from 16 residues. CDR1 SGHRS and CDR2 YFSETQ come from the germline V gene. The ends were cut back, 1 base at V and 0 bases at J, with 11 bases in the middle. The data were produced by immunoSEQ multiplex PCR, yet TCRdb's version contains in-frame clones alone and is incomplete. The data hold about 23,000 clones, with under 95% observed a single time. The TCR was taken from a woman in her forties or fifties with active COVID-19. The sample taken for sequencing was peripheral blood. This chain uses TRBV5-1 with TRBJ1-3, with D unclear. CDR3 sequence (DNA): TGCGCCAGCAGCTTGTTAAATTCTCGCTCTGGAAACACCATATATTTT. It yields the protein CASSLLNSRSGNTIYF.